This T cell receptor beta chain was obtained from a study of blood T cell repertoires in COVID-19. Study as a whole: Researchers got acute and convalescent COVID-19 samples from the United States, Italy and Spain. Nucleic acid was either cDNA or gDNA, and it came from T cells, B-cell-depleted T cells, or PBMCs.

Germline values: CDR1 SGDLS, CDR2 YYNGEE. The CDR3 loop spans 17 amino acids. V lost 0 bases and J lost 0; bases outside the gene matches: 2. Study processing details: Amplification with reference gene primers provided the estimates of nucleated cell counts. The table came from immunoSEQ multiplex PCR; TCRdb's copy has only in-frame clones and leaves some out. V and J calls and clone size are given by that table; D and trimming were obtained from the DNA. Of about 270,000 clones in the sample, about nine tenths are singletons; the top ten hold approximately 2.2%. The sample consisted of peripheral blood. The chain combines TRBV9 with TRBJ1-4, with 10 bases identical to TRBD1. This receptor was identified in a man aged 45-60 years with acute or convalescent COVID-19. In DNA form, the CDR3 reads TGTGCCAGCAGCGTAGCCGGACAGGGGGCAACTAATGAAAAACTGTTTTTT. Protein: CASSVAGQGATNEKLFF.